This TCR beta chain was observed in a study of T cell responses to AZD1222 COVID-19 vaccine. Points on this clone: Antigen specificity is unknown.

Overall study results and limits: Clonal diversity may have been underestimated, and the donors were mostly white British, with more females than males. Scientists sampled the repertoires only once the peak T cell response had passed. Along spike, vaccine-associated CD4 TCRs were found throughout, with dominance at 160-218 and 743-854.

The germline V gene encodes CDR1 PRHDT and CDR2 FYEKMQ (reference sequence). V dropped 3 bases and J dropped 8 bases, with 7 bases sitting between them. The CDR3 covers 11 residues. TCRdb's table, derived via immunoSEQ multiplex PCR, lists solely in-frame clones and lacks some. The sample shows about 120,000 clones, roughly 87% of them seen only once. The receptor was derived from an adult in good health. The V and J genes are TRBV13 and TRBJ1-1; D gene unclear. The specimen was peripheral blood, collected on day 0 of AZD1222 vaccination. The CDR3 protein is CASSFRTEAFF. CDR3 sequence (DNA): TGTGCCAGCAGCTTTAGAACAGAAGCTTTCTTT.